This T cell receptor (beta chain) was retrieved from a study of blood T cell repertoires in COVID-19. CDR1 is SQVTM and CDR2 is ANQGSEA in the germline V gene. V dropped 7 bases and J dropped 0; count of bases not matched to a gene: 2. This CDR3 region has 13 residues. Sequenced by immunoSEQ multiplex PCR; TCRdb stores in-frame clones only, minus some. The data show some 150,000 clones, with 80% to 85% seen just once and under 3% held by the top ten. The rearrangement uses TRBV29-1 and TRBJ2-1; 8 positions match TRBD2. Specimen: peripheral blood. The clonotype comes from a human donor with acute or convalescent COVID-19. The donor label of this sample is uncertain. CDR3 nucleotides: TGCAGCGCCGGGGGGGGCTCCTACAATGAGCAGTTCTTC. Its translation: CSAGGGSYNEQFF.